This T cell receptor beta chain was captured in a study of blood T cell repertoires in COVID-19. The CDR3 runs to 17 residues. Germline V gives CDR1 MNHEY, CDR2 SMNVEV (reference sequence). V lost 4 bases to trimming and J lost 4 bases; unmatched junction nucleotides: 14. Sequencing used immunoSEQ multiplex PCR; TCRdb keeps in-frame clones, though not all of them. Of approximately 81,000 clones in the sample, roughly 89% are singletons; the top ten hold 1.5% to 2%. This chain joins TRBV27 and TRBJ2-7; 9 nucleotides line up with TRBD1. Sequences were obtained from peripheral blood. The TCR was taken from a woman between 50 and 59 years old in a cohort sampled during active COVID-19. Here the CDR3 reads CASSSSSGTGSRYEQYF. The CDR3 DNA reads as TGTGCCAGCAGTTCTTCCTCCGGGACAGGGAGTCGGTACGAGCAGTACTTC.